This passage covers 18 T cell receptor beta chains from one sample sequenced in a study of T-cell memory formation after mild COVID-19. TCRdb re-called the 5' RACE reads through MiXCR, storing one row per CDR3 protein. The repertoire holds 130,000 to 150,000 distinct CDR3 sequences, with around 5.8% as singletons. The sample was PBMCs or a T cell subset sorted from them (not recorded which). The receptors originated from an adult woman who had mild COVID-19 (a few samples of this study predate the infection). Cell type and time point are not known.

This clonotype has a handful of counts. The chain combines TRBV6-6 with TRBJ1-3, with 7 bases matching TRBD1. Germline-derived CDR1 and CDR2 are MNHNY and SVGAGI (reference sequence). CDR3 size: 20 residues. With 0 bases clipped from V and 1 base from J, the junction kept 15 bases outside the gene matches. CDR3 nucleotide sequence: TGTGCCAGCAGTTACTCGAGAGAAGGGGGCGGGATCGTTTCTGGAAACACCATATATTTT. This codes for CASSYSREGGGIVSGNTIYF.

This clonotype has a count of ten or more. The chain employs TRBV19 and TRBJ2-6; TRBD1 aligns across 7 bases. The CDR3 contains 17 residues. CDR1 is LNHDA and CDR2 is SQIVND in the germline V gene (reference sequence). Trimming took 4 bases from V and 1 from J; bases not matched to a gene: 7. CDR3 bases: TGTGCCAGTAGTAAGACGACAGGGAGATCTGGGGCCAACGTCCTGACTTTC. Translated, it gives CASSKTTGRSGANVLTF.

This clonotype turned up a few times. The chain combines TRBV5-1 with TRBJ2-7; 7 nucleotides line up with TRBD2. The V segment lost 4 bases and the J segment 1 base; nucleotides outside the gene matches: 8. The length of the CDR3 is 15 residues. Per germline, CDR1 SGHRS and CDR2 YFSETQ. Here the CDR3 DNA reads TGCGCCAGCAGCCTGCGCCCCGGGGGGTCCTACGAGCAGTACTTC. As protein: CASSLRPGGSYEQYF.

The chain couples TRBV14 to TRBJ1-2; D might be TRBD1 (5 bases). The CDR3 runs 14 residues. Per germline, CDR1 SGHDN and CDR2 FVKESK. Between the trimmed V and J ends, which lost 5 bases and 4 bases, there was a span of 14 bases. The CDR3 DNA is TGTGCCAGCAGCGAAAGGGGCCGCGGCTATGGCTACACCTTC. Protein: CASSERGRGYGYTF.

This clonotype was counted at least ten times. This chain uses TRBV12-3 or TRBV12-4 with TRBJ1-2; D remains ambiguous. V was clipped by 3 bases and J by 4 bases, with 12 bases between them. The length of the CDR3 is 14 residues. The CDR3 region has the DNA TGTGCCAGCAGTTTGGGCCAGGAAACCTATGGCTACACCTTC. Residues: CASSLGQETYGYTF.

At least ten counts were recorded for this clonotype. The gene calls are TRBV7-2 and TRBJ2-7; no clear D gene. Germline V gene data show CDR1 as SGHTA and CDR2 as FQGNSA. V lost 5 bases, J lost 2 bases, and 7 bases lay in between. CDR3 length equals 12 residues. The chain's CDR3 is CASSPSPYEQYF. CDR3 bases: TGTGCCAGCAGCCCCTCGCCCTACGAGCAGTACTTC. Using reference TRBV7-2 and TRBJ2-7 for the parts outside the CDR3, the full variable domain is GAGVSQSPSNKVTEKGKDVELRCDPISGHTALYWYRQSLGQGLEFLIYFQGNSAPDKSGLPSDRFSAERTGGSVSTLTIQRTQQEDSAVYLCASSPSPYEQYFGPGTRLTVT.

Ten or more counts support this clonotype. V is TRBV7-9 and J is TRBJ2-3; tentatively, D is TRBD2 (6 bases). The length of the CDR3 is 12 residues. V lost 5 bases, J lost 10 bases, and 13 bases lay in between. Germline-derived CDR1 and CDR2 are SEHNR and FQNEAQ (reference sequence). The CDR3 DNA reads as TGTGCCAGCAGCCCACTCCGGGACTCGCAGTATTTT. Encoded protein: CASSPLRDSQYF.

The chain links TRBV24-1 to TRBJ2-1, with D hard to call. Per germline, CDR1 KGHDR and CDR2 SFDVKD. Trimming pared 3 bases from V and 0 bases from J, leaving 11 bases between. The length of the CDR3 is 16 residues. The CDR3 region is CATSDGPTHSYNEQFF. DNA of the CDR3: TGTGCCACCAGTGATGGCCCAACCCACTCCTACAATGAGCAGTTCTTC.

This clonotype was counted only a few times. This chain uses TRBV15 with TRBJ2-1, with D perhaps TRBD2 (5 bases). Germline assignment: CDR1 LNHNV and CDR2 YYDKDF (reference sequence). The CDR3 consists of 15 residues. Trimming removed 3 bases at V and 8 bases at J, with 17 bases between. The CDR3 loop reads CATSRLAGPLDEQFF. CDR3 in DNA: TGTGCCACCAGCAGGCTAGCCGGGCCTTTGGATGAGCAGTTCTTC.

Many counts were recorded for this clonotype. The junction differs from germline at one of its ends, possibly a read error. This sequence joins TRBV5-1 and TRBJ1-2, with D perhaps matching TRBD1 (5 bases). The CDR3 is 14 residues long. From germline, CDR1 is SGHRS and CDR2 YFSETQ. The DNA of the CDR3 is TGCGCCAGCGCTACATCCAGGGTTAACTCTGGCTACACCTTC. Amino acid sequence: CASATSRVNSGYTF.

This clonotype was recorded a few times. This chain joins TRBV5-1 and TRBJ1-5, with 7 bases matching TRBD1. The V gene's germline CDR1 is SGHRS and CDR2 YFSETQ. The CDR3 runs 17 residues. With V trimmed by 3 bases and J by 2 bases, 11 bases remained unmatched. CDR3 amino acids: CASSSSTGTARNQPQHF. The CDR3 region has the DNA TGCGCCAGCAGCTCCTCAACCGGGACAGCCCGCAATCAGCCCCAGCATTTT.

This clonotype was counted only a few times. The chain recombines TRBV5-1 with TRBJ2-3; D perhaps matches TRBD2 (7 bases). The CDR3 is 14 residues long. The V and J ends lost 6 bases and 2 bases respectively, with 13 bases between them. Germline CDR1 is SGHRS and CDR2 is YFSETQ. CDR3 residues: CASNRGGTTDTQYF. Here the CDR3 DNA reads TGCGCCAGCAATAGGGGGGGGACCACAGATACGCAGTATTTT.

This clonotype was recorded many times. The chain employs TRBV6-1 and TRBJ2-7; 10 bases match TRBD1. Trimming removed 4 bases from V and 9 bases from J; junction bases left unmatched: 9. CDR3 size: 14 residues. CDR1 is MNHNS, CDR2 SASEGT, per germline. CDR3 in amino acids: CASSVNSGDRGQYF. CDR3 sequence (DNA): TGTGCCAGCAGTGTTAACTCCGGGGACAGGGGGCAGTACTTC.

This clonotype was recorded many times. The rearrangement joins TRBV7-8 to TRBJ1-1; weak D call: TRBD1 (6 bases). The germline V gene has CDR1 SGHVS and CDR2 FQNEAQ. The length of the CDR3 is 16 residues. The V gene lost 7 bases and the J gene lost 1 base, with 19 bases spanning the gap. The CDR3: CASTQGRVWSNTEAFF. The CDR3 DNA is TGTGCCAGCACCCAGGGGAGGGTCTGGTCGAACACTGAAGCTTTCTTT.

This clonotype was counted many times. V and J are TRBV5-1 and TRBJ1-6, with D unclear. Deletions cut 0 bases from V and 6 bases from J, with 16 bases between. Germline-derived CDR1 and CDR2 are SGHRS and YFSETQ. This CDR3 region has 17 residues. The CDR3 loop reads CASSLEGSQKGNSPLHF. DNA for the CDR3: TGCGCCAGCAGCTTGGAGGGCAGCCAGAAGGGTAATTCACCCCTCCACTTT.

There are many counts of this clonotype. The chain recombines TRBV12-3 or TRBV12-4 with TRBJ2-1, with TRBD2 matching 9 bases. V was clipped by 5 bases and J by 6 bases; unmatched bases: 8. The CDR3 sequence is 15 residues long. CDR3 amino acids: CASSGLARLGNEQFF. The CDR3 coding sequence is TGTGCCAGCAGTGGACTAGCGCGCTTAGGCAATGAGCAGTTCTTC.

The chain employs TRBV12-3 or TRBV12-4 and TRBJ2-5; possibly TRBD1 for D (5 bases). Trimming removed 2 bases from V and 3 bases from J, with 7 bases in between. The CDR3 length is 13 residues. The CDR3 loop reads CASSLQGEETQYF. The CDR3, as DNA: TGTGCCAGCAGTTTACAGGGTGAAGAGACCCAGTACTTC.

The rearrangement links TRBV7-2 to TRBJ2-3; D gene ambiguous. CDR1 is SGHTA and CDR2 is FQGNSA in the germline V gene. The CDR3 is 14 amino acids. V gave up 1 base and J gave up 6 bases, with 11 bases separating them. This CDR3 is CASSLVRLRDTQYF. CDR3 coding DNA: TGTGCCAGCAGCTTAGTTCGACTCAGGGATACGCAGTATTTT.